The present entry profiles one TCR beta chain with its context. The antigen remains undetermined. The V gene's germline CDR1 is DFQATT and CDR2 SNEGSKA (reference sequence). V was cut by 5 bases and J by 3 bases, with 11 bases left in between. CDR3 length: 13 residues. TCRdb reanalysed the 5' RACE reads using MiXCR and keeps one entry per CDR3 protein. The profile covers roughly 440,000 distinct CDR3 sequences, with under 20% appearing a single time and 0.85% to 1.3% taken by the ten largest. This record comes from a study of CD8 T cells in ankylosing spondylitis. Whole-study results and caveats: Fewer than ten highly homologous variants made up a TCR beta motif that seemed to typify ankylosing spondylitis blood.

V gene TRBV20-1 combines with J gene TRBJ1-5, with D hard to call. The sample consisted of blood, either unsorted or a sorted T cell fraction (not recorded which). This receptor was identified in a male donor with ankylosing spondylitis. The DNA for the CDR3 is TGCAGTGCTGGGGTCTCTTTCAATCAGCCCCAGCATTTT. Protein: CSAGVSFNQPQHF.